These 30 T cell receptor beta chains were sequenced from one sample in a study of blood T cell repertoires in COVID-19. Sequencing used immunoSEQ multiplex PCR; TCRdb keeps in-frame clones, though not all of them. This table has some 400,000 clones, 85% to 90% appearing once. Sequenced input: peripheral blood. Receptor source: a young man with active or convalescent COVID-19.

This rearrangement joins TRBV6-6 to TRBJ1-6; tentative D call: TRBD1 (6 bases). Trimming stripped 5 bases from V and 3 bases from J, with 8 bases between. Looked up from germline, CDR1 is MNHNY and CDR2 is SVGAGI (reference sequence). CDR3 length equals 14 residues. CDR3 sequence reads: CASSGQLYNSPLHF. The CDR3 DNA sequence: TGTGCCAGCAGTGGACAGCTCTATAATTCACCCCTCCACTTT.

This clone was seen only a few times. The chain recombines TRBV25-1 with TRBJ2-7, with TRBD1 matching over 8 bases. Germline-derived CDR1 and CDR2 are MGHDK and SYGVNS. The CDR3 sequence is 14 residues long. The trim removed 6 bases at V and 3 bases at J, leaving 7 bases unmatched. CDR3 amino acids: CASSPRDRGYEQYF. The CDR3 nucleotides are TGTGCCAGCAGCCCCCGCGACAGGGGCTACGAGCAGTACTTC.

This rearrangement joins TRBV4-1 to TRBJ1-1; D perhaps matches TRBD1 (5 bases). The CDR3 loop spans 15 amino acids. The germline V and J ends were trimmed by 4 bases and 3 bases, with 15 bases remaining between them. The germline V gene has CDR1 MGHRA and CDR2 YSYEKL. CDR3 residues: CASSPWEGRDTEAFF. CDR3 nucleotide sequence: TGCGCCAGCAGCCCGTGGGAGGGGCGAGACACTGAAGCTTTCTTT.

The V and J genes are TRBV19 and TRBJ1-1; 10 positions agree with TRBD1. The CDR3 extends over 17 amino acids. V lost 4 bases to trimming and J lost 0 bases; unmatched junction nucleotides: 8. CDR1 and CDR2 from the germline V gene are LNHDA and SQIVND (reference sequence). The CDR3 protein is CASSKGDRGLMNTEAFF. The CDR3 nucleotides read TGTGCCAGTAGTAAAGGGGACAGGGGTCTCATGAACACTGAAGCTTTCTTT. The variable domain in full, completed from reference TRBV19 and TRBJ1-1, reads DGGITQSPKYLFRKEGQNVTLSCEQNLNHDAMYWYRQDPGQGLRLIYYSQIVNDFQKGDIAEGYSVSREKKESFPLTVTSAQKNPTAFYLCASSKGDRGLMNTEAFFGQGTRLTVV.

J is TRBJ1-1 and V is TRBV7-2; TRBD1 agrees at 10 bases. Germline loops: CDR1 SGHTA, CDR2 FQGNSA. J gave up 4 bases and V 3 bases, and 5 bases lay outside the gene matches. The CDR3 is 15 amino acids. CDR3 nucleotide sequence: TGTGCCAGCAGCTTGACAGGGGGCGGTTCCACTGAAGCTTTCTTT. Its protein product is CASSLTGGGSTEAFF.

V gene TRBV5-1 combines with J gene TRBJ1-1; TRBD1 is a possible D gene (5 bases). V was shortened by 0 bases and J by 2 bases, with 8 bases between the two germline ends. This CDR3 spans 14 amino acids. CDR1 SGHRS and CDR2 YFSETQ come from the germline V gene. In DNA form, the CDR3 reads TGCGCCAGCAGCTTGGCACAGGAAAACACTGAAGCTTTCTTT. Amino acids: CASSLAQENTEAFF.

The J gene is TRBJ1-1, the V gene TRBV7-9; D gene unclear. The V end lost 1 base, the J end lost 6 bases, and 6 bases lay between the germline ends. CDR1 and CDR2 from the germline V gene are SEHNR and FQNEAQ (reference sequence). This CDR3 is built from 12 residues. CDR3 loop: CASSLGPPEAFF. The CDR3 bases are TGTGCCAGCAGCTTAGGGCCCCCTGAAGCTTTCTTT.

This chain joins TRBV7-3 and TRBJ2-1; no reliable D call. This CDR3 spans 13 amino acids. Looked up from germline, CDR1 is SGHTA and CDR2 is FQGTGA. The V and J ends lost 5 bases and 5 bases respectively, with 10 bases between them. Here the CDR3 reads CASSANLDNEQFF. The CDR3 DNA is TGTGCCAGCAGCGCCAACTTAGACAATGAGCAGTTCTTC.

This chain links TRBV5-1 with TRBJ1-2; D call uncertain. CDR3 length: 12 residues. Germline CDR1 and CDR2: SGHRS and YFSETQ. Trimming cost V 4 bases and J 8 bases, with 12 bases left between them. This chain's CDR3 is CASSESSRGYTF. Written as DNA, the CDR3 is TGCGCCAGCAGCGAATCCTCGCGGGGCTACACCTTC. Full variable domain (missing parts from reference TRBV5-1 and TRBJ1-2): KAGVTQTPRYLIKTRGQQVTLSCSPISGHRSVSWYQQTPGQGLQFLFEYFSETQRNKGNFPGRFSGRQFSNSRSEMNVSTLELGDSALYLCASSESSRGYTFGSGTRLTVV.

The V gene is TRBV6-5, the J gene TRBJ2-7; a weak D match, TRBD2 (7 bases). Germline CDR1 reads MNHEY; CDR2 reads SVGAGI. There are 14 residues in the CDR3. The V gene lost 10 bases and the J gene lost 5 bases, with 21 bases spanning the gap. CDR3 sequence (DNA): TGTGCCACCGGGGGGCGCCAGGCGACAAACGAGCAGTACTTC. Its translation: CATGGRQATNEQYF.

CDR3 sequence (DNA): TGTGCCAGCAGCTCCCCCGGGACACCATCCTACGAGCAGTACTTC. The encoded protein is CASSSPGTPSYEQYF. The V call is TRBV7-9, the J call TRBJ2-7; TRBD1 might be the D (6 bases). Trimming left V 4 bases short and J 1 base short, with 14 bases between. This CDR3 has 15 amino acids. Germline V gives CDR1 SEHNR, CDR2 FQNEAQ (reference sequence).

CDR3 sequence reads: CASSEWQSGEKLFF. CDR3 DNA: TGTGCCAGCAGTGAATGGCAGTCGGGTGAAAAACTGTTTTTT. The chain links TRBV2 to TRBJ1-4, with unresolved D. CDR1 and CDR2 from the germline V gene are SNHLY and FYNNEI. Trimming cost V 2 bases and J 7 bases, with 11 bases left between them. CDR3 length: 14 residues.

The chain links TRBV7-6 to TRBJ2-1; D possibly corresponds to TRBD2 (6 bases). Germline V lookup: CDR1 SGHVS, CDR2 FNYEAQ. The CDR3 extends over 17 amino acids. Trimming removed 1 base at V and 0 bases at J, with 13 bases between. DNA for the CDR3: TGTGCCAGCAGCTTAGGTGGTGGCGGGGTCTCCTACAATGAGCAGTTCTTC. Its protein is CASSLGGGGVSYNEQFF.

The rearrangement uses TRBV27 and TRBJ1-2, with D possibly matching TRBD1 (6 bases). V was pared by 5 bases and J by 6 bases, with 13 bases between. This CDR3 is 13 amino acids long. From germline, CDR1 is MNHEY and CDR2 SMNVEV (reference sequence). The CDR3 sequence: CASSPGTWDGYTF. The DNA for the CDR3 is TGTGCCAGCAGTCCCGGGACATGGGATGGCTACACCTTC.

The rearrangement uses TRBV4-2 and TRBJ2-1; 8 positions match TRBD2. Per the germline V gene, CDR1 is LGHNA and CDR2 is YNFKEQ. CDR3 length: 15 amino acids. The V and J ends lost 2 bases and 4 bases, in that order; junction bases with no gene match: 4. In nucleotides, the CDR3 is TGTGCCAGCAGCCAAAATAGCGGGGTTTACAATGAGCAGTTCTTC. It is translated as CASSQNSGVYNEQFF.

The J gene is TRBJ2-5, the V gene TRBV4-3, with 8 bases identical to TRBD2. The CDR3 covers 15 residues. V was pared by 4 bases and J by 5 bases, with 9 bases of the junction left unmatched. The germline V gene encodes CDR1 LGHNA and CDR2 YSLEER. This chain's CDR3 is CASSPTGTSGETQYF. The CDR3 DNA reads as TGCGCCAGCAGCCCTACCGGGACTAGTGGTGAGACCCAGTACTTC.

The chain carries TRBV7-9 and TRBJ1-3; D is ambiguous. The CDR3 has 14 residues. V was clipped by 4 bases and J by 0 bases, with 7 bases between them. Germline V gene data show CDR1 as SEHNR and CDR2 as FQNEAQ (reference sequence). CDR3 residues: CASSSGYSGNTIYF. In DNA form, the CDR3 reads TGTGCCAGCAGCTCGGGGTACTCTGGAAACACCATATATTTT.

V is TRBV21-1 and J is TRBJ2-3; the DNA was not compared with TRBD1, the D call given in the table. TRBV21-1 is termed a pseudogene. The CDR3 has 15 residues. The CDR3 protein is CASQRGHPSTDTQYF. For the CDR3, the DNA is TGTGCCAGCCAGCGTGGACACCCTAGCACAGATACGCAGTATTTT.

This clone was counted a few times. The rearrangement uses TRBV7-2 and TRBJ1-2; TRBD1 agrees at 9 bases. V was pared by 5 bases and J by 10 bases, with 5 bases of the junction left unmatched. The CDR3 sequence is 12 residues long. Looked up from germline, CDR1 is SGHTA and CDR2 is FQGNSA. CDR3 in DNA: TGTGCCAGCAGCCCAACAGGGGGCGTCTACACCTTC. It yields the protein CASSPTGGVYTF.

This clone was counted between two and nine times. The chain is built from TRBV5-5 and TRBJ1-4; no definite D call. The CDR3 is 14 residues long. V gave up 5 bases and J gave up 2 bases, with 10 bases separating them. Germline values: CDR1 SGHKS, CDR2 YYEKEE (reference sequence). The CDR3 is CASRVTGTNEKLFF. The CDR3 bases are TGTGCCAGCAGGGTGACGGGGACTAATGAAAAACTGTTTTTT.

The chain employs TRBV27 and TRBJ1-5; unclear D gene. Trimming pared 0 bases from V and 2 bases from J, leaving 8 bases between. The V gene's germline CDR1 is MNHEY and CDR2 SMNVEV (reference sequence). The CDR3 runs to 15 residues. The CDR3 DNA is TGTGCCAGCAGTTTATCAGGAGATCGCAATCAGCCCCAGCATTTT. It specifies CASSLSGDRNQPQHF.

This chain links TRBV3-1 (or the pseudogene TRBV3-2) with TRBJ2-7; 9 bases are shared with TRBD2. The CDR3 sequence is 17 residues long. Germline CDR1 is LGHDT and CDR2 is YNNKEL (reference sequence). J gave up 5 bases and V 2 bases, and 13 bases lay outside the gene matches. The CDR3 sequence is CASSQRPGAGGPHEQYF. Written as DNA, the CDR3 is TGTGCCAGCAGCCAACGGCCCGGGGCGGGAGGGCCCCACGAGCAGTACTTC.

The chain combines TRBV14 with TRBJ1-4; TRBD1 aligns across 8 bases. After removal of 3 bases from V and 10 bases from J, the junction contained 4 bases not matched to a gene. CDR1 is SGHDN and CDR2 is FVKESK in the germline V gene. This CDR3 has 13 amino acids. The CDR3 is CASSQIGQGKLFF. For the CDR3, the DNA is TGTGCCAGCAGCCAGATCGGACAGGGAAAACTGTTTTTT.

The genes are TRBV4-1 and TRBJ2-1; D possibly corresponds to TRBD2 (6 bases). V gave up 2 bases and J gave up 7 bases, with 12 bases separating them. CDR3 length equals 14 residues. CDR1 is MGHRA and CDR2 is YSYEKL in the germline V gene. The CDR3 nucleotides read TGCGCCAGCAGCCAACAACCGGGAGTGAATGAGCAGTTCTTC. Its protein is CASSQQPGVNEQFF.

V usage is TRBV19 and J usage is TRBJ1-6, with 9 bases that match TRBD1. CDR3 length: 15 amino acids. Germline CDR1 and CDR2: LNHDA and SQIVND (reference sequence). The J segment lost 8 bases and the V segment lost 6 bases, leaving 8 bases of the junction unmatched. The CDR3 region is CASSWRTGDDSPLHF. CDR3 in DNA: TGTGCCAGTAGCTGGAGGACAGGGGACGATTCACCCCTCCACTTT.

V is TRBV19 and J is TRBJ2-7; D is perhaps TRBD2 (6 bases). Looked up from germline, CDR1 is LNHDA and CDR2 is SQIVND (reference sequence). The CDR3 is 12 amino acids. The V and J ends lost 6 bases and 6 bases respectively, with 12 bases between them. Here the CDR3 reads CASREGASEQYF. The CDR3 bases are TGTGCCAGTAGGGAGGGTGCTTCCGAGCAGTACTTC.

For the CDR3, the DNA is TGTGCCCCGCCGGAGACGGTGCCCTCTGGAAACACCATATATTTT. This sequence encodes CAPPETVPSGNTIYF. The V and J genes are TRBV10-3 and TRBJ1-3, with D unclear. Germline CDR1 ENHRY, CDR2 SYGVKD. The ends were cut back, 11 bases at V and 0 bases at J, with 17 bases in the middle. This CDR3 region has 15 residues.

V is TRBV7-3 and J is TRBJ2-3; the match to TRBD2 covers 10 bases. From germline, CDR1 is SGHTA and CDR2 FQGTGA. With 3 bases clipped from V and 4 bases from J, the junction kept 7 bases outside the gene matches. The CDR3 is 16 residues long. The CDR3 region is CASSFFSGRAPDTQYF. The CDR3 region has the DNA TGTGCCAGCAGCTTTTTCAGCGGGAGGGCCCCAGATACGCAGTATTTT. The full variable domain, its missing parts supplied by reference TRBV7-3 and TRBJ2-3, is GAGVSQTPSNKVTEKGKYVELRCDPISGHTALYWYRQSLGQGPEFLIYFQGTGAADDSGLPNDRFFAVRPEGSVSTLKIQRTERGDSAVYLCASSFFSGRAPDTQYFGPGTRLTVL.

The chain is built from TRBV18 and TRBJ1-2, with TRBD1 matching over 7 bases. J lost 4 bases, V lost 5 bases, and 4 bases had no gene match. The CDR3 loop spans 13 amino acids. Germline CDR1 reads KGHSH; CDR2 reads LQKENI. The CDR3 loop reads CASSDRDLYGYTF. The CDR3 DNA is TGTGCCAGCTCAGACAGGGACCTCTATGGCTACACCTTC. The whole variable domain, filled in from reference TRBV18 and TRBJ1-2, reads NAGVMQNPRHLVRRRGQEARLRCSPMKGHSHVYWYRQLPEEGLKFMVYLQKENIIDESGMPKERFSAEFPKEGPSILRIQQVVRGDSAAYFCASSDRDLYGYTFGSGTRLTVV.

V usage is TRBV14 and J usage is TRBJ2-1; weak D call: TRBD1 (6 bases). Germline V gene data show CDR1 as SGHDN and CDR2 as FVKESK. The V end lost 5 bases, the J end lost 3 bases, and 17 bases lay between the germline ends. This CDR3 region has 16 residues. The CDR3 is CASSKQGDNLYNEQFF. The CDR3, as DNA: TGTGCCAGCAGCAAACAGGGAGACAACCTCTACAATGAGCAGTTCTTC. The whole variable domain, remainder taken from reference TRBV14 and TRBJ2-1, is EAGVTQFPSHSVIEKGQTVTLRCDPISGHDNLYWYRRVMGKEIKFLLHFVKESKQDESGMPNNRFLAERTGGTYSTLKVQPAELEDSGVYFCASSKQGDNLYNEQFFGPGTRLTVL.